These 9 T cell receptor beta chains share one sample of origin, sequenced in a study of T-cell reconstitution after alpha-beta-depleted transplantation in children. Unique molecular identifiers were used to barcode this TCRbeta library. TCRdb re-called the PCR reads with MiXCR, one entry per CDR3 protein. Among nearly 550,000 distinct CDR3 sequences, around 18% were seen once, and the ten largest hold 3% to 4%. Sequencing was performed on PBMCs from the stem cell graft donor, taken from the stem cell graft. These receptors were collected from a human donor who donated a stem cell graft to a child with acute lymphoblastic leukemia.

This clonotype turned up a few times. The chain joins TRBV19 to TRBJ2-4, with D maybe TRBD2 (6 bases). From germline, CDR1 is LNHDA and CDR2 SQIVND (reference sequence). The V end lost 7 bases, the J end lost 14 bases, and 21 bases lay between the germline ends. This CDR3 is built from 13 residues. The CDR3 reads CASNPSGGRIKYF. CDR3 nucleotides: TGTGCCAGTAACCCGTCCGGAGGGCGGATTAAGTACTTC.

The chain recombines TRBV5-1 with TRBJ1-1; D unclear. The length of the CDR3 is 14 residues. V gave up 4 bases and J gave up 0 bases, with 10 bases separating them. Per the germline V gene, CDR1 is SGHRS and CDR2 is YFSETQ. The CDR3 DNA is TGCGCCAGCAGCACACGGTTGTTGAACACTGAAGCTTTCTTT. Translation: CASSTRLLNTEAFF.

The chain couples TRBV7-9 to TRBJ2-1; 9 nucleotides line up with TRBD1. The CDR3 runs 16 residues. The V and J ends lost 6 bases and 4 bases, in that order; junction bases with no gene match: 10. Germline V gene sequence: CDR1 SEHNR, CDR2 FQNEAQ (reference sequence). CDR3 sequence (DNA): TGTGCCAGCAGACAACGACCGGGACAGGGATACAATGAGCAGTTCTTC. This sequence encodes CASRQRPGQGYNEQFF.

The sample holds many counts of this clonotype. The CDR3 here is CASSLLRGNEKLFF. The CDR3 DNA reads TGTGCCAGCAGTTTACTAAGGGGGAATGAAAAACTGTTTTTT. V gene TRBV12-3 or TRBV12-4 combines with J gene TRBJ1-4, with D maybe TRBD1 (6 bases). The CDR3 is made up of 14 amino acids. Trimming left V 2 bases short and J 5 bases short, with 9 bases between.

The J gene is TRBJ2-7, the V gene TRBV29-1; D call uncertain. Germline CDR1 is SQVTM and CDR2 is ANQGSEA. Deletions cut 1 base from V and 0 bases from J, with 7 bases between. The CDR3 contains 13 residues. The CDR3 protein is CSVEGPPSYEQYF. The DNA for the CDR3 is TGCAGCGTTGAAGGCCCCCCCTCCTACGAGCAGTACTTC.

The genes are TRBV7-9 and TRBJ2-2; D might be TRBD2 (5 bases). The CDR3 has 15 amino acids. Trimming cost V 5 bases and J 0 bases, with 10 bases left between them. Looked up from germline, CDR1 is SEHNR and CDR2 is FQNEAQ (reference sequence). Here the CDR3 reads CASSHGIPNTGELFF. CDR3 sequence (DNA): TGTGCCAGCAGCCACGGGATTCCGAACACCGGGGAGCTGTTTTTT. The variable domain in full, with the rest retrieved from reference TRBV7-9 and TRBJ2-2, is DTGVSQNPRHKITKRGQNVTFRCDPISEHNRLYWYRQTLGQGPEFLTYFQNEAQLEKSRLLSDRFSAERPKGSFSTLEIQRTEQGDSAMYLCASSHGIPNTGELFFGEGSRLTVL.

As to this clonotype: A much larger clone lies one base from this, so it may be a read error. The rearrangement joins TRBV5-1 to TRBJ2-1; D unresolved. CDR1 is SGHRS and CDR2 is YFSETQ in the germline V gene. This CDR3 comprises 12 residues. Trimming shortened V by 1 base and J by 11 bases, and 10 bases separated the two germline ends. The CDR3 loop is CASSLLAAKQFF. The CDR3 nucleotides read TGCGCCAGCAGCTTGTTGGCAGCTAAGCAGTTCTTC.

The chain recombines TRBV5-1 with TRBJ2-7; D remains ambiguous. V was pared by 0 bases and J by 2 bases, with 9 bases between. The length of the CDR3 is 14 residues. Germline V gene lookup returns CDR1 SGHRS and CDR2 YFSETQ. CDR3 amino acids: CASSLGEGPYEQYF. CDR3 bases: TGCGCCAGCAGCTTGGGGGAAGGGCCCTACGAGCAGTACTTC.

This clonotype was seen many times. V and J are TRBV6-1 and TRBJ2-5; the match to TRBD1 covers 7 bases. Germline CDR1 MNHNS, CDR2 SASEGT. This CDR3 is built from 13 residues. With 6 bases clipped from V and 5 bases from J, the junction kept 6 bases outside the gene matches. CDR3 sequence reads: CASRQQGRETQYF. In nucleotides, the CDR3 is TGTGCCAGCAGGCAACAGGGGCGGGAGACCCAGTACTTC.